The 22 T cell receptor beta chains listed next were all sequenced from one sample in a study of identical twins. Each CDR3 protein is one row after TCRdb ran MiXCR on the 5' RACE reads. The sample has 600,000 to 700,000 distinct CDR3 sequences, around 20% seen once. In addition, the sample was reused for a study of T cells expressing NK-cell markers.

The sample consisted of PBMCs. The receptors come from a woman between 18 and 29 years old in good health.

This clonotype was seen a single time. The chain is built from TRBV12-3 or TRBV12-4 and TRBJ1-5; tentative D call: TRBD1 (5 bases). This CDR3 has 14 residues. V lost 5 bases to trimming and J lost 3 bases, with 11 bases between them. CDR3 residues: CASSGGFVNQPQHF. As DNA, the CDR3 is TGTGCCAGCAGTGGGGGATTTGTCAATCAGCCCCAGCATTTT.

This clonotype turned up a few times. The J gene is TRBJ2-3, the V gene TRBV7-2; D is possibly TRBD1 (6 bases). V lost 2 bases to trimming and J lost 1 base, with 10 bases between them. Germline V gives CDR1 SGHTA, CDR2 FQGNSA. The CDR3 covers 15 residues. The CDR3 nucleotides read TGTGCCAGCAGCTTAAGGTCAGGGGGCACAGATACGCAGTATTTT. Amino acid sequence: CASSLRSGGTDTQYF.

V usage is TRBV6-1 and J usage is TRBJ2-7, with TRBD1 matching over 8 bases. The CDR3 has 15 amino acids. The germline gives CDR1 MNHNS, CDR2 SASEGT. Unmatched junction bases numbered 8, after V lost 5 bases and J lost 2 bases. CDR3 nucleotides: TGTGCCAGCAGTCGTCCGGGACAGGTTCCCTACGAGCAGTACTTC. Protein sequence: CASSRPGQVPYEQYF.

In this sample, this clonotype turned up a few times. The chain uses TRBV20-1 and TRBJ1-5, with D perhaps matching TRBD1 (6 bases). The ends were cut back, 3 bases at V and 3 bases at J, with 15 bases in the middle. Germline V gene data show CDR1 as DFQATT and CDR2 as SNEGSKA (reference sequence). The CDR3 spans 15 residues. The DNA of the CDR3 is TGCAGTGCTAGCGAGACAGGACTATCCAATCAGCCCCAGCATTTT. Residues: CSASETGLSNQPQHF.

The CDR3 spells CASSPAWAGNEQFF. CDR3 coding DNA: TGTGCCAGCAGCCCGGCTTGGGCGGGGAATGAGCAGTTCTTC. The rearrangement joins TRBV7-2 to TRBJ2-1; maybe TRBD2 (6 bases). CDR3 size: 14 residues. Germline values: CDR1 SGHTA, CDR2 FQGNSA. Deletions cut 5 bases from V and 7 bases from J, with 15 bases between. Full variable domain (outside the CDR3, taken from reference TRBV7-2 and TRBJ2-1): GAGVSQSPSNKVTEKGKDVELRCDPISGHTALYWYRQSLGQGLEFLIYFQGNSAPDKSGLPSDRFSAERTGGSVSTLTIQRTQQEDSAVYLCASSPAWAGNEQFFGPGTRLTVL.

This clonotype has a handful of counts. The chain has TRBV20-1 and TRBJ2-1, with TRBD2 as a possible D gene (7 bases). The V gene lost 3 bases and the J gene lost 0 bases, with 12 bases spanning the gap. The CDR3 has 15 residues. From germline, CDR1 is DFQATT and CDR2 SNEGSKA (reference sequence). Here the CDR3 reads CSASEGGVSYNEQFF. The CDR3, as DNA: TGCAGTGCTAGCGAGGGGGGGGTCTCCTACAATGAGCAGTTCTTC.

V and J are TRBV12-3 or TRBV12-4 and TRBJ2-7; D is perhaps TRBD2 (5 bases). The V gene lost 6 bases and the J gene lost 6 bases, with 12 bases spanning the gap. The CDR3 loop spans 12 amino acids. CDR3 nucleotides: TGTGCCAGCAGCTTTCACCGGGGCGAGCAGTACTTC. Translated, it gives CASSFHRGEQYF.

This chain's CDR3 is CASSPQVTEAFF. For the CDR3, the DNA is TGTGCCAGCAGCCCCCAGGTTACTGAAGCTTTCTTT. The chain couples TRBV11-3 to TRBJ1-1; no clear D gene. Trimming took 5 bases from V and 5 from J, leaving 9 bases between them. The CDR3 runs to 12 residues. Germline CDR1 reads SGHNT; CDR2 reads YENEEA.

V usage is TRBV6-5 and J usage is TRBJ2-3, with D maybe TRBD1 (5 bases). There are 15 residues in the CDR3. The germline V and J ends were trimmed by 4 bases and 1 base, with 12 bases remaining between them. The germline gives CDR1 MNHEY, CDR2 SVGAGI. CDR3 sequence: CASSSDRSRTDTQYF. CDR3 DNA: TGTGCCAGCAGTTCCGACAGATCCCGCACAGATACGCAGTATTTT.

This clonotype has a handful of counts. The V call is TRBV10-2, the J call TRBJ1-3; D unresolved. The germline gives CDR1 WSHSY, CDR2 SAAADI. With 8 bases removed from V and 2 bases from J, the gap between germline ends came to 7 bases. This CDR3 is built from 12 residues. For the CDR3, the DNA is TGCGCCAGCTTTGGAGCTGGAAACACCATATATTTT. This translates into CASFGAGNTIYF.

This clonotype appeared a few times. CDR3 region: CASSQAAGTGTGEQYF. CDR3 DNA: TGTGCCAGCAGCCAAGCAGCCGGGACAGGGACTGGAGAGCAGTACTTC. The chain recombines TRBV3-1 with TRBJ2-7, with 9 bases lining up with TRBD1. The CDR3 consists of 16 residues. The junction had 11 bases not matched to a gene; V was cut back by 1 base and J by 7 bases. Germline lookup yields CDR1 LGHDT and CDR2 YNNKEL (reference sequence).

This clonotype was observed a single time. The germline gene is not matched at one end of the junction; a read error may be the cause. J is TRBJ2-7 and V is TRBV2, with TRBD1 matching 9 bases. The CDR3 is made up of 19 amino acids. Germline lookup yields CDR1 SNHLY and CDR2 FYNNEI. CDR3 sequence (DNA): TGTGCCATCAGTTTCGAACTGCTTTACCGGGACAGGGTAAGGTACGAGCAGTACTTC. It encodes CAISFELLYRDRVRYEQYF.

The rearrangement joins TRBV20-1 to TRBJ2-1, with 10 bases that match TRBD1. Germline assignment: CDR1 DFQATT and CDR2 SNEGSKA (reference sequence). Unmatched junction bases numbered 8, after V lost 2 bases and J lost 7 bases. CDR3 length: 15 residues. As DNA, the CDR3 is TGCAGTGCTAGATGGTTCGGGACAGGGGTGAATGAGCAGTTCTTC. Translated, it gives CSARWFGTGVNEQFF.

The chain combines TRBV10-3 with TRBJ2-7; the D gene could be TRBD1 or TRBD2 (5 bases each). The CDR3 covers 16 residues. Germline CDR1 and CDR2: ENHRY and SYGVKD. Deletions cut 5 bases from V and 2 bases from J, with 19 bases between. The CDR3 spells CAISTFGAPHTYEQYF. The CDR3 region has the DNA TGTGCCATCAGTACCTTCGGGGCACCACATACCTACGAGCAGTACTTC.

This clonotype appeared many times. The chain joins TRBV20-1 to TRBJ2-3, with a possible D match to TRBD1 (5 bases). CDR3 length equals 13 residues. Trimming took 2 bases from V and 0 from J, leaving 6 bases between them. The germline CDR1 and CDR2 sequences are DFQATT and SNEGSKA (reference sequence). The CDR3 spells CSARQGSTDTQYF. The CDR3 DNA follows: TGCAGTGCTAGACAGGGTAGCACAGATACGCAGTATTTT.

The chain has TRBV6-1 and TRBJ1-3; D unresolved. With 8 bases removed from V and 0 bases from J, the gap between germline ends came to 8 bases. Germline V gene data show CDR1 as MNHNS and CDR2 as SASEGT. The CDR3 totals 13 residues. The CDR3 DNA reads TGTGCCAGCGCCAAGACCTCTGGAAACACCATATATTTT. Amino acid sequence: CASAKTSGNTIYF.

The gene calls are TRBV20-1 and TRBJ2-7; D ambiguous. Germline V CDR1 and CDR2: DFQATT, SNEGSKA (reference sequence). V shed 1 base and J shed 7 bases, with 14 bases lying between them. This CDR3 has 13 amino acids. The CDR3 DNA follows: TGCAGTGCTAGAGTAGGGCCCAAAGGGGAGCAGTACTTC. This translates into CSARVGPKGEQYF.

This clonotype showed up just a few times. The chain uses TRBV20-1 and TRBJ2-1; no definite D call. Germline CDR1 and CDR2: DFQATT and SNEGSKA (reference sequence). V was cut by 3 bases and J by 7 bases, with 7 bases left in between. The CDR3 runs to 11 residues. CDR3 region: CSARPWNEQFF. CDR3 nucleotides: TGCAGTGCTAGGCCCTGGAATGAGCAGTTCTTC.

This clonotype occurred a few times. The V gene is TRBV6-5, the J gene TRBJ2-1, with D maybe TRBD2 (6 bases). With 6 bases removed from V and 8 bases from J, the gap between germline ends came to 11 bases. The germline gives CDR1 MNHEY, CDR2 SVGAGI. This CDR3 has 12 residues. The CDR3 reads CASSSAGHEQFF. For the CDR3, the DNA is TGTGCCAGCAGCTCAGCGGGCCATGAGCAGTTCTTC.

The chain joins TRBV6-5 to TRBJ2-7; 7 nucleotides agree with TRBD1. The CDR3 has 13 residues. V lost 6 bases, J lost 4 bases, and 6 bases stayed unmatched. Per the germline V gene, CDR1 is MNHEY and CDR2 is SVGAGI. CDR3 nucleotides: TGTGCCAGCAGCTCCTCCAGGGGGTACGAGCAGTACTTC. This encodes CASSSSRGYEQYF.

This clonotype was detected only a few times. The V and J genes are TRBV7-9 and TRBJ2-1; perhaps TRBD2 as D (6 bases). V was pared by 3 bases and J by 2 bases, with 11 bases between. The CDR3 runs 15 residues. CDR1 and CDR2 from the germline V gene are SEHNR and FQNEAQ (reference sequence). In DNA, the CDR3 is TGTGCCAGCAGCTTCAAGTCGGGAGCCTACAATGAGCAGTTCTTC. Translated: CASSFKSGAYNEQFF.

This clonotype was picked up a small number of times. The chain combines TRBV7-9 with TRBJ1-2; no reliable D call. Germline values: CDR1 SEHNR, CDR2 FQNEAQ (reference sequence). The CDR3 loop spans 12 amino acids. V lost 7 bases and J 8 bases, leaving 14 bases between the germline ends. The CDR3 spells CASTSVGWGYTF. CDR3 nucleotides: TGTGCCAGCACATCGGTGGGTTGGGGCTACACCTTC.